This TCR beta chain was identified in a study of vaccination and CD4 T cells after COVID-19. Study-level information: Post-COVID draws followed diagnosis by a median around 100 days (range 35 to 161). Researchers treated control cultures with a CEFX pool, an HIV-1 Nef pool, or no peptide.

Germline CDR1 and CDR2: SGHTA and FQGNSA. The CDR3 runs 14 residues. Trimming left V 1 base short and J 1 base short, with 7 bases between. Scientists ran DNA taken from cultured CD4+ T cells through the Oncomine TCR Beta short-read assay for sequencing. Investigators obtained genomic DNA by extraction from cultured CD4+ T cells. Via MiXCR, TCRdb re-called the PCR reads, giving one row per CDR3 protein. The sample has nearly 20,000 distinct CDR3 sequences, approximately 80% seen once. Treatment described: approximately nine-day PBMC culture with coronavirus spike peptide pools or control peptides (ViraFEST assay). Researchers grew the cells for 9 to 11 days and then pulled out CD4+ T cells by negative selection. About this clonotype itself: What it binds is not known.

The sequences come from CD4+ T cells from blood, cultured in vitro, collected after SARS-CoV-2 vaccination. The gene calls are TRBV7-2 and TRBJ1-2, with D maybe TRBD1 (5 bases). The receptor's source is a human donor who received a COVID-19 vaccine. The CDR3 DNA follows: TGTGCCAGCAGCTTAGAGACAGATAACTATGGCTACACCTTC. Amino acid sequence: CASSLETDNYGYTF.